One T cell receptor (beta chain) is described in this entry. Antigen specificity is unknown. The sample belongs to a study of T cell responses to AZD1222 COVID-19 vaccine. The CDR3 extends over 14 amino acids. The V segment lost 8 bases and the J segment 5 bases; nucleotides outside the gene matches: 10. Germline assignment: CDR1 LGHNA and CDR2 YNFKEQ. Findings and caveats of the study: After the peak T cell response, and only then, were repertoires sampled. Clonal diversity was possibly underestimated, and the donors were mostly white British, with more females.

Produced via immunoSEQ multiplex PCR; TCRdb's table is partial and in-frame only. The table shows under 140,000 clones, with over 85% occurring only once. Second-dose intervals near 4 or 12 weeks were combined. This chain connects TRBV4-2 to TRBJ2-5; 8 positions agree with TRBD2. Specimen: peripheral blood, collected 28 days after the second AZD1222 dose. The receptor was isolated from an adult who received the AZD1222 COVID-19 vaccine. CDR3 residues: CASSQAGGWETQYF. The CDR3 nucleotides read TGTGCCAGCTCGCAGGCGGGGGGTTGGGAGACCCAGTACTTC.